This entry lists 19 T cell receptor beta chains sequenced from one sample in a study of T cells in Graves' hyperthyroidism and ophthalmopathy. Amplification targeted TCR beta CDR3 regions from RNA transcripts. First-round RT-PCR with HTBI primers amplified the TCR CDR3 region. TCRdb reprocessed the multiplex PCR reads via MiXCR and lists one record per CDR3 protein. Of 300,000 to 350,000 distinct CDR3 sequences listed, approximately 18% are singletons. Sample: blood. All receptors come from a woman aged 40 to 50 with Graves' ophthalmopathy.

Many counts were recorded for this clonotype. The rearrangement links TRBV12-3 or TRBV12-4 to TRBJ1-1; D unclear. This CDR3 contains 13 residues. Trimming shortened V by 6 bases and J by 1 base, and 9 bases separated the two germline ends. The CDR3 protein is CASSPTRNTEAFF. The DNA of the CDR3 is TGTGCCAGCAGCCCGACAAGGAACACTGAAGCTTTCTTT.

This clonotype has ten or more counts. The genes are TRBV5-1 and TRBJ1-3, with 7 nucleotides matching TRBD1. This CDR3 has 16 residues. CDR1 and CDR2 from the germline V gene are SGHRS and YFSETQ. Germline trimming cut 1 base from V and 1 base from J; bases unmatched to any gene: 5. The chain's CDR3 is CASSLMTGLSGNTIYF. The CDR3 DNA reads TGCGCCAGCAGCTTGATGACAGGGCTATCTGGAAACACCATATATTTT.

This chain connects TRBV7-9 to TRBJ1-5; D call uncertain. V was shortened by 5 bases and J by 6 bases, with 8 bases between the two germline ends. This CDR3 contains 12 residues. In germline, CDR1 is SEHNR, CDR2 FQNEAQ (reference sequence). The CDR3, as DNA: TGTGCCAGCAGCCTTGATGTTCAGCCCCAGCATTTT. Amino acids: CASSLDVQPQHF.

This clonotype was seen ten or more times. The chain links TRBV27 to TRBJ1-1, with D perhaps TRBD1 (5 bases). Per germline, CDR1 MNHEY and CDR2 SMNVEV (reference sequence). The V and J ends lost 5 bases and 1 base respectively, with 8 bases between them. The CDR3 length is 13 residues. In nucleotides, the CDR3 is TGTGCCAGCAGTGAGGGGACGAACACTGAAGCTTTCTTT. Translating it yields CASSEGTNTEAFF.

This clonotype showed up many times. This rearrangement joins TRBV6-2 or TRBV6-3 to TRBJ2-6, with 8 bases fitting TRBD1. The CDR3 has 15 residues. CDR1 and CDR2 (germline): MNHEY, SVGEGT. The V segment lost 8 bases and the J segment 0 bases; nucleotides outside the gene matches: 3. The CDR3 region is CASGTGGSGANVLTF. CDR3 DNA sequence: TGTGCCAGCGGCACAGGGGGCTCTGGGGCCAACGTCCTGACTTTC.

Ten or more counts support this clonotype. The V call is TRBV6-5, the J call TRBJ1-5; no clear D. CDR1 is MNHEY and CDR2 is SVGAGI in the germline V gene. The CDR3 covers 18 residues. V was cut by 0 bases and J by 0 bases, with 15 bases left in between. The CDR3 spells CASSYSRGPEDSNQPQHF. The CDR3 DNA sequence: TGTGCCAGCAGTTACTCACGGGGTCCCGAAGATAGCAATCAGCCCCAGCATTTT.

This clonotype was seen many times. This rearrangement joins TRBV4-1 to TRBJ2-4, with no clear D. There are 15 residues in the CDR3. Trimming shortened V by 1 base and J by 0 bases, and 7 bases separated the two germline ends. From germline, CDR1 is MGHRA and CDR2 YSYEKL. CDR3 loop: CASSQGILAKNIQYF. CDR3 nucleotides: TGCGCCAGCAGCCAAGGCATACTAGCCAAAAACATTCAGTACTTC.

In this sample, this clonotype turned up many times. This sequence may be a read error, since a much larger clone differs from it by one base. The chain employs TRBV7-2 and TRBJ2-7, with 10 bases lining up with TRBD2. The germline CDR1 and CDR2 sequences are SGHTA and FQGNSA. The CDR3 is 14 amino acids. With V trimmed by 4 bases and J by 6 bases, 6 bases remained unmatched. CDR3 in amino acids: CASSSWLAGVEQYF. CDR3 DNA: TGTGCCAGCAGCTCATGGCTAGCGGGAGTCGAGCAGTACTTC. Variable domain in full (rest from reference TRBV7-2 and TRBJ2-7): GAGVSQSPSNKVTEKGKDVELRCDPISGHTALYWYRQSLGQGLEFLIYFQGNSAPDKSGLPSDRFSAERTGGSVSTLTIQRTQQEDSAVYLCASSSWLAGVEQYFGPGTRLTVT.

This chain connects TRBV10-3 to TRBJ2-7, with 13 bases lining up with TRBD2. V was clipped by 10 bases and J by 4 bases; unmatched bases: 4. Germline-derived CDR1 and CDR2 are ENHRY and SYGVKD. This CDR3 has 13 residues. CDR3 protein: CATTSGRGYEQYF. DNA of the CDR3: TGTGCCACCACTAGCGGGAGGGGATACGAGCAGTACTTC.

This clonotype was seen ten or more times. This chain links TRBV29-1 with TRBJ2-2; TRBD2 might be the D (5 bases). Trimming removed 4 bases at V and 2 bases at J, with 17 bases between. Germline V gene sequence: CDR1 SQVTM, CDR2 ANQGSEA. The CDR3 has 16 amino acids. CDR3 DNA: TGCAGCGTTGTTTCCCCGACTACCTCAAACACCGGGGAGCTGTTTTTT. It translates to CSVVSPTTSNTGELFF.

The V and J genes are TRBV12-5 and TRBJ1-1, with D possibly matching TRBD1 (5 bases). There are 12 residues in the CDR3. Germline CDR1 is LGHNT and CDR2 is FRNRAP. V lost 7 bases, J lost 6 bases, and 12 bases lay in between. CDR3 sequence: CASAPDSSEAFF. The CDR3 coding sequence is TGTGCTAGTGCTCCAGACAGTTCTGAAGCTTTCTTT.

The rearrangement uses TRBV12-3 or TRBV12-4 and TRBJ1-2; possibly TRBD1 for D (5 bases). V was pared by 3 bases and J by 9 bases, with 17 bases between. The CDR3 consists of 14 residues. The CDR3 region has the DNA TGTGCCAGCAGTTTTTTGGAGGGGCCAGGCCGCTACACCTTC. Translating it yields CASSFLEGPGRYTF.

This chain joins TRBV30 and TRBJ2-2, with 9 bases fitting TRBD2. This CDR3 region has 13 residues. CDR1 and CDR2 (germline): GTSNPN, SVGIG (reference sequence). V was clipped by 8 bases and J by 4 bases; unmatched bases: 5. The CDR3 loop reads CASGRSITGELFF. The CDR3 DNA reads as TGTGCCAGCGGGAGGTCGATCACCGGGGAGCTGTTTTTT.

This clonotype came up many times. The rearrangement joins TRBV2 to TRBJ2-5; no definite D call. This CDR3 has 11 residues. The V end lost 2 bases, the J end lost 7 bases, and 5 bases lay between the germline ends. Germline CDR1 SNHLY, CDR2 FYNNEI. The CDR3 here is CASSEQWTQYF. CDR3 DNA sequence: TGTGCCAGCAGTGAACAATGGACCCAGTACTTC.

This clonotype was detected ten times or more. The chain couples TRBV6-1 to TRBJ2-3; D call uncertain. V dropped 6 bases and J dropped 0 bases, with 7 bases sitting between them. Per the germline V gene, CDR1 is MNHNS and CDR2 is SASEGT. The CDR3 covers 13 residues. The CDR3 protein is CASRRASTDTQYF. The CDR3 DNA sequence: TGTGCCAGCAGGCGAGCGAGCACAGATACGCAGTATTTT.

This clonotype was seen ten or more times. This chain links TRBV20-1 with TRBJ2-2; 13 positions match TRBD2. J was trimmed by 5 bases and V by 4 bases; bases with no gene match: 13. CDR1 DFQATT and CDR2 SNEGSKA come from the germline V gene (reference sequence). The CDR3 totals 18 residues. For the CDR3, the DNA is TGCAGTGCTAAGGGGACTAGCGGGACGGCGACAAGGACCGGGGAGCTGTTTTTT. Translation gives CSAKGTSGTATRTGELFF.

This clonotype appeared many times. V usage is TRBV12-3 or TRBV12-4 and J usage is TRBJ1-5; D is unclear. The germline V and J ends were trimmed by 2 bases and 0 bases, with 8 bases remaining between them. The CDR3 sequence is 15 residues long. The CDR3, as DNA: TGTGCCAGCAGTTTATCGCGGCATAGCAATCAGCCCCAGCATTTT. Its protein product is CASSLSRHSNQPQHF.

Only a few counts were recorded for this clonotype. CDR3 in DNA: TGTGCCTGGAGTCTTTCAGGGAATACCGGGGAGCTGTTTTTT. It yields the protein CAWSLSGNTGELFF. The genes are TRBV30 and TRBJ2-2; D possibly corresponds to TRBD1 (5 bases). This CDR3 is built from 14 residues. Germline V lookup: CDR1 GTSNPN, CDR2 SVGIG (reference sequence). The germline V and J ends were trimmed by 2 bases and 5 bases, with 12 bases remaining between them.

The table lists this clonotype with a few counts. The rearrangement links TRBV3-1 to TRBJ1-3; a possible D gene is TRBD1 (5 bases). The CDR3 totals 16 residues. In germline, CDR1 is LGHDT, CDR2 YNNKEL (reference sequence). V lost 4 bases, J lost 2 bases, and 15 bases lay in between. The CDR3 is CASSRGAVNAGNTIYF. In DNA form, the CDR3 reads TGTGCCAGCAGCCGCGGGGCCGTCAACGCTGGAAACACCATATATTTT.